The clone carrying this T cell receptor beta chain was counted between two and nine times. This sample is part of a study of blood T cell repertoires in COVID-19. As originally analysed: From reference gene primer amplification, estimates of nucleated cell counts were derived. The repertoire was sequenced with immunoSEQ multiplex PCR; TCRdb's copy has only in-frame clones and lacks some. For V, J and clone size, that table is used; D and trimming come from the DNA. The sample shows some 220,000 clones, almost 85% of them seen only once. Specimen: peripheral blood. The TCR was taken from a man aged 50-59 years with acute or convalescent COVID-19.

The CDR3 spells CASSVDSMNTEAFF. CDR3 DNA sequence: TGTGCCAGCAGCGTAGACAGTATGAACACTGAAGCTTTCTTT. The chain employs TRBV9 and TRBJ1-1; D is undetermined. The CDR3 covers 14 residues. Trimming left V 0 bases short and J 0 bases short, with 6 bases between. Germline CDR1 and CDR2: SGDLS and YYNGEE.